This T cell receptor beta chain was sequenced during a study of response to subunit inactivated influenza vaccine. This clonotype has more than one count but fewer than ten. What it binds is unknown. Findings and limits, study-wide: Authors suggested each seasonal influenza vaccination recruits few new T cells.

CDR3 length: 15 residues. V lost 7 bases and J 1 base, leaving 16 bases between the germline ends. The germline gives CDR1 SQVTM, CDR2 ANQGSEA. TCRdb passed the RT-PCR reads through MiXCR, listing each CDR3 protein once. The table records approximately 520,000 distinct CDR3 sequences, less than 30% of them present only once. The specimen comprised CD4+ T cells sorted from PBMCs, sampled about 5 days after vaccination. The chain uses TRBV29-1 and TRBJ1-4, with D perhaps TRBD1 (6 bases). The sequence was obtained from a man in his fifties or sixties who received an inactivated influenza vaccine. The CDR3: CSAHNPTGTNEKLFF. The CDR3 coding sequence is TGCAGCGCCCACAACCCGACAGGAACTAATGAAAAACTGTTTTTT.